The TCR beta chain described here comes from a study of CD8 T cells in Susac syndrome. In germline, CDR1 is MDHEN, CDR2 SYDVKM. The ends were cut back, 6 bases at V and 5 bases at J, with 16 bases in the middle. The CDR3 consists of 14 residues. This clonotype showed up just once. Its target is unknown. Study-level findings and limits: It was acknowledged in the study that the number of individuals who were included in its TCR sequencing and HLA analysis was relatively small.

Sequencing of TCR beta drew on CD8+ and CD4+ T cells from blood. Negative isolation was used for CD8+ and CD4+ T cells and FACS enrichment for TEMRA cells. It was with random hexamers that 0.5 to 1 ug RNA was reverse transcribed. An immunoSEQ multiplex PCR generated amplified TCR beta CDR3 products spanning 54 Vbeta and 13 Jbeta. MiXCR, applied by TCRdb to the immunoSEQ multiplex PCR reads, yields one record per CDR3 protein. Of 330,000 or so distinct CDR3 sequences in the sample, 89% are singletons; the top ten hold roughly 0.17%. This TCR was sampled from a human donor with multiple sclerosis. The rearrangement links TRBV28 to TRBJ1-1, with D perhaps matching TRBD1 (6 bases). Sequenced input: CD8+ T cells from PBMCs. The CDR3 DNA follows: TGTGCCAGCAGATTAAGGGGGGCCTTTACTGAAGCTTTCTTT. Its protein is CASRLRGAFTEAFF. Variable domain in full (rest from reference TRBV28 and TRBJ1-1): DVKVTQSSRYLVKRTGEKVFLECVQDMDHENMFWYRQDPGLGLRLIYFSYDVKMKEKGDIPEGYSVSREKKERFSLILESASTNQTSMYLCASRLRGAFTEAFFGQGTRLTVV.